This entry is about one T cell receptor (beta chain). The entry originates in a study of blood T cell repertoires in COVID-19. Germline lookup yields CDR1 SGHTA and CDR2 FQGNSA. Trimming removed 3 bases from V and 7 bases from J; junction bases left unmatched: 7. This CDR3 has 15 amino acids. Using immunoSEQ multiplex PCR, the repertoire was profiled, and TCRdb retains in-frame clones only, with some absent. The data contain around 140,000 clones, around 86% of them singletons. This chain connects TRBV7-2 to TRBJ1-3, with 9 bases lining up with TRBD1. Sample: peripheral blood. This TCR was sampled from an older woman with active or convalescent COVID-19. The chain's CDR3 is CASSLATGGWNTIYF. The CDR3 DNA sequence: TGTGCCAGCAGCTTGGCGACAGGGGGTTGGAACACCATATATTTT.